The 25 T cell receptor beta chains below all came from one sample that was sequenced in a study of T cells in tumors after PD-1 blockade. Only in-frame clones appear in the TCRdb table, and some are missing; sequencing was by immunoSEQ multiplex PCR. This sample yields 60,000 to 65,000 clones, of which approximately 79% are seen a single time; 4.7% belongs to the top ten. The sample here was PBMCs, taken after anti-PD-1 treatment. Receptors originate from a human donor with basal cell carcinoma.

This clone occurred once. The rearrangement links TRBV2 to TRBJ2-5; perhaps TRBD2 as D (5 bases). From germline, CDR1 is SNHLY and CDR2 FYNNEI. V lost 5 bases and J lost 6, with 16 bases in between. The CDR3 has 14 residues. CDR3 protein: CASSPEVVGKTQYF. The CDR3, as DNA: TGTGCCAGCAGTCCAGAGGTGGTCGGGAAGACCCAGTACTTC.

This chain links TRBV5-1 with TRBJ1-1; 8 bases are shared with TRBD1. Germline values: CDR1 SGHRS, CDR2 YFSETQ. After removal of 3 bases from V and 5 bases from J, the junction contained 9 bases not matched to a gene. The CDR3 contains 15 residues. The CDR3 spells CASSSTDRGVTEAFF. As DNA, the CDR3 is TGCGCCAGCAGCTCTACCGACAGGGGAGTTACTGAAGCTTTCTTT.

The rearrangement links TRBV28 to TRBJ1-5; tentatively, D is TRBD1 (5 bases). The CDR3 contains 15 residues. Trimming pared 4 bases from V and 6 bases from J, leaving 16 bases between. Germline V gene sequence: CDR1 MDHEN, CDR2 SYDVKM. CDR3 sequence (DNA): TGTGCCAGCAGTTCTCCCTGGGGGGAGGGTCAGCCCCAGCATTTT. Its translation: CASSSPWGEGQPQHF. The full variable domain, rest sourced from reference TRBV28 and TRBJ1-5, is DVKVTQSSRYLVKRTGEKVFLECVQDMDHENMFWYRQDPGLGLRLIYFSYDVKMKEKGDIPEGYSVSREKKERFSLILESASTNQTSMYLCASSSPWGEGQPQHFGDGTRLSIL.

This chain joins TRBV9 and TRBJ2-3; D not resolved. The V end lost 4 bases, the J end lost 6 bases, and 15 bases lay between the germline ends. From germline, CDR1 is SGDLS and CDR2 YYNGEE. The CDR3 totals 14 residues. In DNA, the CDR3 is TGTGCCAGCAGCCTGCAGGTATTAGGGGATACGCAGTATTTT. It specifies CASSLQVLGDTQYF.

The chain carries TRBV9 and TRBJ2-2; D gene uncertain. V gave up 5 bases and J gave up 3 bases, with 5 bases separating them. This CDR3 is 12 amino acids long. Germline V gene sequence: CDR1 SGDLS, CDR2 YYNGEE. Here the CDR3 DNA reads TGTGCCAGCAGAGCCTACACCGGGGAGCTGTTTTTT. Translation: CASRAYTGELFF.

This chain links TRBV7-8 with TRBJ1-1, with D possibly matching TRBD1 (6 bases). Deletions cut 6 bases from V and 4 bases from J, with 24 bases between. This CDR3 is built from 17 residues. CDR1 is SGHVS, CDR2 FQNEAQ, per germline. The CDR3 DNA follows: TGTGCCAGCAGATTTATTGGGGAAGGGGGAGTCGGCACTGAAGCTTTCTTT. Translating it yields CASRFIGEGGVGTEAFF. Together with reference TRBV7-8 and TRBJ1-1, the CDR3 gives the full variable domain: GAGVSQSPRYKVAKRGQDVALRCDPISGHVSLFWYQQALGQGPEFLTYFQNEAQLDKSGLPSDRFFAERPEGSVSTLKIQRTQQEDSAVYLCASRFIGEGGVGTEAFFGQGTRLTVV.

Written as DNA, the CDR3 is TGCGCCAGCAGCCCGGGACAGGGAGGGATATGGGGCAATGAGCAGTTCTTC. Translation gives CASSPGQGGIWGNEQFF. V usage is TRBV5-1 and J usage is TRBJ2-1, with 9 bases lining up with TRBD1. The length of the CDR3 is 17 residues. Germline-derived CDR1 and CDR2 are SGHRS and YFSETQ. The V gene end was trimmed by 4 bases and the J gene end by 6 bases; junction bases not matched to a gene: 14.

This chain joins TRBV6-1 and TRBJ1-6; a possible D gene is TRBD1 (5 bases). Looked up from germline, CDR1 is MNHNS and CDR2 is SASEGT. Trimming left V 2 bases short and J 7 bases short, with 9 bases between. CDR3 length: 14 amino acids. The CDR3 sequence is CASSERDPNSPLHF. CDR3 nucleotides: TGTGCCAGCAGTGAACGGGACCCCAATTCACCCCTCCACTTT.

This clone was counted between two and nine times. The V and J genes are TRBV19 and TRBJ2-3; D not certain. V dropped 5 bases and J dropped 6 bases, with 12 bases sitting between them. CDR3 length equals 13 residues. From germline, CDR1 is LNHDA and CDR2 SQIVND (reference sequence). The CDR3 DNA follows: TGTGCCAGTAGTGCCTCAGGAGCCGATACGCAGTATTTT. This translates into CASSASGADTQYF.

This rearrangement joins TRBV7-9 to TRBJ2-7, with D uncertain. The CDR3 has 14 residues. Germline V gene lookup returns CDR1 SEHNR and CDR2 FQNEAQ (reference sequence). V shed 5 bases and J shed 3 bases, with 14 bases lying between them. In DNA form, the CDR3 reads TGTGCCAGCAGCGAAAAATCCGACGACTACGAGCAGTACTTC. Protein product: CASSEKSDDYEQYF.

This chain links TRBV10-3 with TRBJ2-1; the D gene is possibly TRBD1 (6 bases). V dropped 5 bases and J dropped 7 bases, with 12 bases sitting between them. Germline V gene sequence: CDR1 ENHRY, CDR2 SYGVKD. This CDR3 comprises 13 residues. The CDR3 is CAISWTEENEQFF. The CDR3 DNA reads TGTGCCATCAGTTGGACAGAGGAGAATGAGCAGTTCTTC.

In nucleotides, the CDR3 is TGCGCCAGCAGAAAAGAGGGGGGGAACTATGGCTACACCTTC. Protein: CASRKEGGNYGYTF. V usage is TRBV5-1 and J usage is TRBJ1-2; D perhaps matches TRBD1 (6 bases). Germline V lookup: CDR1 SGHRS, CDR2 YFSETQ. The CDR3 spans 14 residues. Trimming cost V 5 bases and J 2 bases, with 13 bases left between them.

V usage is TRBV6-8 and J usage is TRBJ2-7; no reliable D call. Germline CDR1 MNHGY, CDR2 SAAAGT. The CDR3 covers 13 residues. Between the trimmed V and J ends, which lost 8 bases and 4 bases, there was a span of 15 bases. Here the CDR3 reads CASPETRTYEQYF. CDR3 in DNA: TGTGCCAGCCCCGAGACTCGAACGTACGAGCAGTACTTC.

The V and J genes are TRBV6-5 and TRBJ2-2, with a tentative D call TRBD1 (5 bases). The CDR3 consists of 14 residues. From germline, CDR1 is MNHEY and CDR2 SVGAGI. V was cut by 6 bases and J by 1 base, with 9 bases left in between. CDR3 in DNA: TGTGCCAGCAGAGGGGCTTGGAACACCGGGGAGCTGTTTTTT. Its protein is CASRGAWNTGELFF.

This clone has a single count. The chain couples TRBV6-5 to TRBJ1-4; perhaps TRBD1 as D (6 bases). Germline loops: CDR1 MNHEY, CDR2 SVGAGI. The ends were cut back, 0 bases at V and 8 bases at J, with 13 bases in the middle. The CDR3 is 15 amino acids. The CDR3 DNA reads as TGTGCCAGCAGTTACTCGGGTAGGGGGAAAGAAAAACTGTTTTTT. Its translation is CASSYSGRGKEKLFF.

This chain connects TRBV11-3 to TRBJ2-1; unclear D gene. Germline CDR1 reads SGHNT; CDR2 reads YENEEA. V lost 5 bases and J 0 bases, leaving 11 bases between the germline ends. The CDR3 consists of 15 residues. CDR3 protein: CASSPSQPSYNEQFF. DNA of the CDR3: TGTGCCAGCAGCCCCAGTCAGCCCTCCTACAATGAGCAGTTCTTC.

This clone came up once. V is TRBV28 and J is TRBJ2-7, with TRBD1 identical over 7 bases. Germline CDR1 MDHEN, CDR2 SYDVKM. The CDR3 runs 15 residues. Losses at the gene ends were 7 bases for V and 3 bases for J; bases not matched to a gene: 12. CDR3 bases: TGTGCCAGCAATTCAATAGGGACAGCAGACTACGAGCAGTACTTC. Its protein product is CASNSIGTADYEQYF.

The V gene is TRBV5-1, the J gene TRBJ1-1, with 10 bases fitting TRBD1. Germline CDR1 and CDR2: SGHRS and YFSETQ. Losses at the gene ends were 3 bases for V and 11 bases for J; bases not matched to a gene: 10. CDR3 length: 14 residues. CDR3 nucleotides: TGCGCCAGCAGCTCCGGGACAGGGGACCGGGGGGCTTTCTTT. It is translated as CASSSGTGDRGAFF.

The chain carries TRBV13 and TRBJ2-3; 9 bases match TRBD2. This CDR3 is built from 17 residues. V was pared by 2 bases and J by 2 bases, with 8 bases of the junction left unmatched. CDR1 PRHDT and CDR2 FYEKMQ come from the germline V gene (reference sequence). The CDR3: CASSLNSGGISTDTQYF. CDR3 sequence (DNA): TGTGCCAGCAGCTTAAATAGCGGGGGAATCTCCACAGATACGCAGTATTTT.

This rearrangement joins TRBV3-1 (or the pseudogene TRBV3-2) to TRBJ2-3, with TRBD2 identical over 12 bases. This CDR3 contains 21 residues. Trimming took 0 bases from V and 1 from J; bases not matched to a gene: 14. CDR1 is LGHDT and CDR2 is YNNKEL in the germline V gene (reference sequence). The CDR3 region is CASSQDLGTSGGLGGTDTQYF. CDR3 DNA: TGTGCCAGCAGCCAAGATCTAGGAACTAGCGGGGGGTTGGGCGGCACAGATACGCAGTATTTT.

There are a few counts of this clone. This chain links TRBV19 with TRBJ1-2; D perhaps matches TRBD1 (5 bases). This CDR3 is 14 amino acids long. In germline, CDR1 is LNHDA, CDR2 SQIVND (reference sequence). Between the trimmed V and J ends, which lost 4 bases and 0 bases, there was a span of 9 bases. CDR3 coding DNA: TGTGCCAGTAGTACCGACAGAGCTAACTATGGCTACACCTTC. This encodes CASSTDRANYGYTF.

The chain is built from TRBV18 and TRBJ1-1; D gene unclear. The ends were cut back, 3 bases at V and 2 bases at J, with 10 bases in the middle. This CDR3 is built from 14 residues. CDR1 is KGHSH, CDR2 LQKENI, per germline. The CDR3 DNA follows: TGTGCCAGCTCACCTGATCCGGGCAACACTGAAGCTTTCTTT. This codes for CASSPDPGNTEAFF.

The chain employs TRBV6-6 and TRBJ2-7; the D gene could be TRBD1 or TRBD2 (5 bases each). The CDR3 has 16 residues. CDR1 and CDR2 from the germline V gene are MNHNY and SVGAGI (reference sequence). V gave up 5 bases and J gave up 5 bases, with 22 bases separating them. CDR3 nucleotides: TGTGCCAGCAGTCACGAGGGGCGGCCGATTGGAGACGAGCAGTACTTC. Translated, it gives CASSHEGRPIGDEQYF.

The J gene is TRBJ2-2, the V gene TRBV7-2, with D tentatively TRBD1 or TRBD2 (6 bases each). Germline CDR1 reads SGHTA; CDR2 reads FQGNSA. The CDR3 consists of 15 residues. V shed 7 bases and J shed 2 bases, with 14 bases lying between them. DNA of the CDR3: TGTGCCAGCACCCTAAGGGGGACTAACACCGGGGAGCTGTTTTTT. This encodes CASTLRGTNTGELFF. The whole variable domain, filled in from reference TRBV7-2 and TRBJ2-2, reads GAGVSQSPSNKVTEKGKDVELRCDPISGHTALYWYRQSLGQGLEFLIYFQGNSAPDKSGLPSDRFSAERTGGSVSTLTIQRTQQEDSAVYLCASTLRGTNTGELFFGEGSRLTVL.

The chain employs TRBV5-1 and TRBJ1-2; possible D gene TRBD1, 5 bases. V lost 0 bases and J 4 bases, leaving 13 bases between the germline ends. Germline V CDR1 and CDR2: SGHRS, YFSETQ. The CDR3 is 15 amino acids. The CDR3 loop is CASSLGWGDLYGYTF. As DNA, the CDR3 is TGCGCCAGCAGCTTGGGTTGGGGGGACCTCTATGGCTACACCTTC.